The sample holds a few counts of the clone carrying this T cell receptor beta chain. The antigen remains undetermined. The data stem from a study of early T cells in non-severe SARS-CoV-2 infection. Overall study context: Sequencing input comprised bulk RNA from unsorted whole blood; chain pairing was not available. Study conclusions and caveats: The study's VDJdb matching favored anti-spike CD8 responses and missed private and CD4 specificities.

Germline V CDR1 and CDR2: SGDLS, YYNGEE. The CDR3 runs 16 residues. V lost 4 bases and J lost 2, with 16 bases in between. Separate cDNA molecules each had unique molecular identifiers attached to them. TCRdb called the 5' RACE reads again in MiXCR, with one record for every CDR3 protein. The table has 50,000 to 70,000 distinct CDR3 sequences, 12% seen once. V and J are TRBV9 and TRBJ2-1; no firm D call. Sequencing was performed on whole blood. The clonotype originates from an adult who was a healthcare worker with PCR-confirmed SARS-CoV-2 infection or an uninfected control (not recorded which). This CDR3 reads CASSLGFRVTYNEQFF. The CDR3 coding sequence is TGTGCCAGCAGCCTGGGGTTCCGGGTTACCTACAATGAGCAGTTCTTC.